A single TCR beta chain is shown here with its context. Antigen specificity is unknown. The data originate from a study of cytotoxic CD8 clonotypes in ibrutinib-treated CLL. At the level of the study: The taking of response samples occurred after a median roughly 11 months of treatment, with a range of 6 to 36.

General observations from the study: Baseline clonality was higher than in age-matched healthy donors and moved in step with circulating CD8+ T-cell counts.

V lost 7 bases to trimming and J lost 4 bases; unmatched junction nucleotides: 10. CDR3 size: 15 residues. CDR1 and CDR2 (germline): MDHEN, SYDVKM. Some clones are missing from TCRdb's copy, which holds only in-frame ones; the method was immunoSEQ multiplex PCR. The top ten clones hold 11% of a sample with some 140,000 clones, under 95% of them seen once. The clonotype comes from a human donor with chronic lymphocytic leukemia. Here the sequenced sample was PBMCs, taken after 12 months of ibrutinib treatment. This chain connects TRBV28 to TRBJ1-5; TRBD1 matches at 7 bases. CDR3 in DNA: TGTGCCAGCACCTTAGACAGGGTTGGAAATCAGCCCCAGCATTTT. It is translated as CASTLDRVGNQPQHF.